The clone carrying this T cell receptor beta chain was seen only a few times. The target antigen is unknown. The V gene's germline CDR1 is SEHNR and CDR2 FQNEAQ (reference sequence). The trim removed 5 bases at V and 4 bases at J, leaving 7 bases unmatched. The CDR3 totals 15 residues. TCRdb fed the 5' RACE reads into MiXCR, producing one record per CDR3 protein. The table shows fewer than 550,000 distinct CDR3 sequences, with 12% to 15% occurring only once. This sample is part of a study of identical twins. Points from the study as a whole: Analyses based on zero insertions could be partly confounded by invariant MAIT and iNKT cells. Abundant beta clonotypes from cord blood had fewer insertions, unlike memory repertoires, which showed none.

This sample also appeared in a second study, on yellow fever vaccine responses in identical twins.

This receptor was identified in a woman between 18 and 29 years old in good health. V usage is TRBV7-9 and J usage is TRBJ2-1, with 8 bases identical to TRBD1. Sequencing used CD4+ T cells sorted from blood. The CDR3 DNA follows: TGTGCCAGCAGCCCCGGACAGGGAAATTACAATGAGCAGTTCTTC. Residues: CASSPGQGNYNEQFF.